This TCR beta chain was profiled in a study of regulatory T cells in long-lasting Graves disease. Study in general: Antithyroid drug exposure in newly diagnosed Graves' patients had lasted under 3 months.

Library construction for TCR beta used iRepertoire HTBI primers and Arm-PCR of CDR3 regions. In TCRdb, the multiplex PCR reads were re-called with MiXCR into one record per CDR3 protein. Of about 240,000 distinct CDR3 sequences in the sample, 20% were seen once. The time point is: newly diagnosed GD, antithyroid drugs for less than 3 months. With RNA extracted from PBMCs as input, the TCR library was made. The clonotype was recovered from a female donor with Graves disease. The sample was peripheral blood mononuclear cells (PBMCs), taken at new diagnosis, from a patient treated with antithyroid drugs.

This chain's CDR3 is CASSVLADLGYNEQFF. Here the CDR3 DNA reads TGTGCCAGCAGCGTACTCGCGGACTTGGGCTACAATGAGCAGTTCTTC. V gene TRBV9 combines with J gene TRBJ2-1; D may be TRBD2 (5 bases). CDR1 and CDR2 from the germline V gene are SGDLS and YYNGEE. Trimming removed 1 base from V and 3 bases from J, with 14 bases in between. CDR3 length equals 16 residues.